This T cell receptor beta chain emerged from a study of cytomegalovirus exposure and HLA in healthy donors. The validation cohort, a group of around 130 subjects, included the donors and was separate from the approximately 650-subject first cohort. Assay used: immunoSEQ multiplex PCR; TCRdb lists only in-frame clones, some missing. This table holds 150,000 to 200,000 clones, about four fifths found once. The germline gives CDR1 SQVTM, CDR2 ANQGSEA. This CDR3 has 15 amino acids. V lost 4 bases and J lost 1, with 16 bases in between. The study's findings and limits: The study recorded about 160 TCR beta chains that were cytomegalovirus-associated.

Notes on this clone: As yet, its antigen is unknown.

The chain recombines TRBV29-1 with TRBJ1-1; D is undetermined. The sequenced sample consisted of PBMCs. This TCR was recovered from a woman younger than 30 in good health and CMV-seropositive. The CDR3 loop is CSVANSLVTNTEAFF. CDR3 DNA: TGCAGCGTTGCGAATTCCTTAGTCACGAACACTGAAGCTTTCTTT. The complete variable domain, with remaining parts taken from reference TRBV29-1 and TRBJ1-1, reads SAVISQKPSRDICQRGTSLTIQCQVDSQVTMMFWYRQQPGQSLTLIATANQGSEATYESGFVIDKFPISRPNLTFSTLTVSNMSPEDSSIYLCSVANSLVTNTEAFFGQGTRLTVV.